This record covers a single T cell receptor (beta chain). Its target is not known. The record originates from a study of radiation and T cells in renal cell carcinoma. Germline CDR1 and CDR2: SGHTA and FQGNSA. V shed 5 bases, J shed 0 bases, and the junction held 3 bases outside the gene matches. CDR3 size: 14 residues. Assay used: immunoSEQ multiplex PCR; TCRdb lists only in-frame clones, some missing. The sample has 150,000 to 200,000 clones; less than 90% are singletons. Time point indicated: blood 4 weeks post-SBRT, at nephrectomy. Treatment described: 15 Gy SBRT to primary tumor, nephrectomy 4 weeks later. Nephrectomy followed 15 Gy stereotactic body radiation by 4 weeks. Radiation-treated patients gave blood at baseline, week 2 and week 4. General study results and limits: Top tumor clonotypes rose in blood 2 weeks post-radiation, then contracted. No pretreatment tumor biopsies were available for baseline clonotypes.

The receptor comes from a woman aged 45-65 years with renal cell carcinoma. This specimen consisted of blood, obtained from a patient whose treatment included radiotherapy and nephrectomy. This chain links TRBV7-2 with TRBJ1-1, with 7 bases matching TRBD1. CDR3 in DNA: TGTGCCAGCAGCCGACAGGGTATGAACACTGAAGCTTTCTTT. It encodes CASSRQGMNTEAFF.